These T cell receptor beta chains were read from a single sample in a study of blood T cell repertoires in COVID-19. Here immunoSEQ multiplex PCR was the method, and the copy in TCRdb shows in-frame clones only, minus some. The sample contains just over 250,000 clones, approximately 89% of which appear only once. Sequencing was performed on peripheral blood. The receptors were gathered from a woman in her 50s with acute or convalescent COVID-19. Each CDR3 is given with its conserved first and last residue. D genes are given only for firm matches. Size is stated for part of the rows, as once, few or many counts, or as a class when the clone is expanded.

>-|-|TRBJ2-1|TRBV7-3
CASSLFPASSYNEQFF
TGTGCCAGCAGCTTATTTCCAGCGAGCTCCTACAATGAGCAGTTCTTC
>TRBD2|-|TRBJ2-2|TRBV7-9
CASSLWTSGSSTGELFF
TGTGCCAGCAGCCTGTGGACTAGCGGGAGCTCGACCGGGGAGCTGTTTTTT
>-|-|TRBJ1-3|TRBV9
CASSGGGGRGNTIYF
TGTGCCAGCAGCGGCGGCGGGGGGCGAGGAAACACCATATATTTT
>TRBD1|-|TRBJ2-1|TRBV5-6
CASSSAGTGIRNEQFF
TGTGCCAGCAGTTCCGCCGGGACAGGGATTAGGAATGAGCAGTTCTTC
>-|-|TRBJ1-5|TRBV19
CASMVGGAGNQPQHF
TGTGCCAGTATGGTTGGAGGCGCTGGCAATCAGCCCCAGCATTTT
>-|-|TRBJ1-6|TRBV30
CAWSGQGSSPLHF
TGTGCCTGGAGTGGGCAGGGAAGTTCACCCCTCCACTTT
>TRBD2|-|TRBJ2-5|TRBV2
CASKLRLAGDKETQYF
TGTGCCAGCAAACTCAGACTAGCGGGAGACAAAGAGACCCAGTACTTC
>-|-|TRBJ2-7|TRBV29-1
CSCRPGGRYEQYF
TGCAGCTGCAGGCCGGGGGGCAGGTACGAGCAGTACTTC
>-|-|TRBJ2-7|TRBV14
CASSQDIFSYEQYF
TGTGCCAGCAGCCAAGATATTTTCAGCTACGAGCAGTACTTC
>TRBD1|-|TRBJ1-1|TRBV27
CASSLTPGTVNTEAFF
TGTGCCAGCAGTTTAACGCCCGGGACAGTGAACACTGAAGCTTTCTTT
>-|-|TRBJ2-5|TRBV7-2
CASSLAAGRKTQYF
TGTGCCAGCAGCTTAGCTGCAGGGAGGAAGACCCAGTACTTC
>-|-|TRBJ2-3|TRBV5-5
CASSLGQIRADTQYF
TGTGCCAGCAGCCTCGGACAAATTCGCGCAGATACGCAGTATTTT
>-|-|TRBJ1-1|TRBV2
CASSVTANTEAFF
TGTGCCAGCAGTGTTACAGCGAACACTGAAGCTTTCTTT
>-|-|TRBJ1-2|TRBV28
CASSQVWAGNYGYTF
TGTGCCAGCAGCCAAGTGTGGGCGGGGAACTATGGCTACACCTTC
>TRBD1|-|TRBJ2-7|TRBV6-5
CASTEGRGPRYEQYF
TGTGCCAGCACCGAGGGTAGGGGGCCACGCTACGAGCAGTACTTC
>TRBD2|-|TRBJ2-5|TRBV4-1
CASSLWTSGGQETQYF
TGCGCCAGCAGCCTCTGGACTAGCGGGGGCCAAGAGACCCAGTACTTC
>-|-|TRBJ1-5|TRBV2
CASSETVSNQPQHF
TGTGCCAGCAGTGAGACAGTTAGCAATCAGCCCCAGCATTTT
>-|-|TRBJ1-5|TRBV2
CASSYSYNQPQHF
TGTGCCAGCAGTTACAGCTACAATCAGCCCCAGCATTTT
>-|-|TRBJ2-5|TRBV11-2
CASSQTRVGRAETQYF
TGTGCCAGCAGCCAGACGAGGGTGGGCCGAGCGGAGACCCAGTACTTC
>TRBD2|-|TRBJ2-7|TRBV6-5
CASSLREGPYEQYF
TGTGCCAGCAGTTTACGGGAGGGCCCCTACGAGCAGTACTTC
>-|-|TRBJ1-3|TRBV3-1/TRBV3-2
CASSARRWGGGNTIYF
TGTGCCAGCAGCGCACGACGTTGGGGGGGTGGAAACACCATATATTTT
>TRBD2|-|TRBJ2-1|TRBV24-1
CATSDPPGLNNEQFF
TGTGCCACCAGTGATCCCCCGGGACTAAACAATGAGCAGTTCTTC
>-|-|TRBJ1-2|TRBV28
CASTIRWDKDGYTF
TGTGCCAGCACCATTAGGTGGGACAAGGATGGCTACACCTTC
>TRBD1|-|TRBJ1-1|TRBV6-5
CASRSGTANTEAFF
TGTGCCAGCAGATCCGGGACAGCGAACACTGAAGCTTTCTTT
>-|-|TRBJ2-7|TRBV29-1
CSAYRVPTEQYF
TGCAGTGCCTACAGGGTCCCAACCGAGCAGTACTTC
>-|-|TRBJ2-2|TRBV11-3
CASSLRGSTGELFF
TGTGCCAGCAGCTTAAGGGGGAGTACCGGGGAGCTGTTTTTT
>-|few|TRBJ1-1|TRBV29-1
CSVGGRGGRSNTEAFF
TGCAGCGTTGGAGGACGGGGGGGCAGATCGAACACTGAAGCTTTCTTT
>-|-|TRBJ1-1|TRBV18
CASSPWVAANLNTEAFF
TGTGCCAGCTCGCCATGGGTGGCAGCGAACTTGAACACTGAAGCTTTCTTT
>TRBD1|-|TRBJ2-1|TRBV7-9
CASSFRTGGNEQFF
TGTGCCAGCAGCTTCAGAACAGGGGGGAATGAGCAGTTCTTC
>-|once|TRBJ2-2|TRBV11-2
CASSLGGINTGELFF
TGTGCCAGCAGCTTAGGAGGAATTAACACCGGGGAGCTGTTTTTT
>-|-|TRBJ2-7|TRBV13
CASSLVTGYEQYF
TGTGCCAGCAGCTTAGTAACCGGTTACGAGCAGTACTTC
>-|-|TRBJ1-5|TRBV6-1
CASSSIIAGNQPQHF
TGTGCCAGCAGTTCGATTATAGCGGGCAATCAGCCCCAGCATTTT
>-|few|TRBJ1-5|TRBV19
CASSKGADQPQHF
TGTGCCAGTAGCAAAGGGGCGGACCAGCCCCAGCATTTT
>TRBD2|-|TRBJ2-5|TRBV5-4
CASSRAGSGRETQYF
TGTGCCAGCAGCCGTGCGGGTAGCGGGAGAGAGACCCAGTACTTC
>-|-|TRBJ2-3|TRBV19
CASSGNRADTQYF
TGTGCCAGTAGTGGTAACAGGGCAGATACGCAGTATTTT
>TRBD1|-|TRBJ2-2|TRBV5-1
CASSTRQGANTGELFF
TGCGCCAGCAGCACCCGACAGGGGGCGAACACCGGGGAGCTGTTTTTT
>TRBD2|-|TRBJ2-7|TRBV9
CASSVSGLAGYEQYF
TGTGCCAGCAGCGTGTCGGGACTAGCGGGCTACGAGCAGTACTTC
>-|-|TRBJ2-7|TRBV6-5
CASSYGVVEDSYEQYF
TGTGCCAGCAGTTACGGTGTGGTCGAGGACTCCTACGAGCAGTACTTC
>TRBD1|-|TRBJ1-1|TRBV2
CASSLDRGNTEAFF
TGTGCCAGCAGTCTTGACAGGGGGAACACTGAAGCTTTCTTT
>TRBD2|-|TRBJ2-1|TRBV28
CASSGASGYNNEQFF
TGTGCCAGCAGTGGGGCTAGCGGGTACAACAATGAGCAGTTCTTC
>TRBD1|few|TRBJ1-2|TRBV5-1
CASSLEDRVGGYTF
TGCGCCAGCAGCTTGGAGGACAGGGTTGGCGGCTACACCTTC
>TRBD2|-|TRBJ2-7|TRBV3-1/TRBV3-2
CASSPSGIASYEQYF
TGTGCCAGCAGCCCTAGCGGGATTGCTTCCTACGAGCAGTACTTC
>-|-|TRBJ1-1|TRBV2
CASSDGVRNTEAFF
TGTGCCAGCAGTGACGGTGTTAGGAACACTGAAGCTTTCTTT
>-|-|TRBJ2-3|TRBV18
CASFPRGGIGTDTQYF
TGTGCCAGCTTCCCACGAGGAGGGATCGGCACAGATACGCAGTATTTT
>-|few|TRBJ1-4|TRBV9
CASSPRLNGGEKLFF
TGTGCCAGCAGCCCGCGACTCAACGGTGGTGAAAAACTGTTTTTT
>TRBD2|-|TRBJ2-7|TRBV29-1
CSVETPTGTSGSLVPYEQYF
TGCAGCGTTGAAACCCCTACCGGGACTAGCGGGAGCCTGGTCCCCTACGAGCAGTACTTC
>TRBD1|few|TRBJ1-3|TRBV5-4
CASSVSGQGSVRSGNTIYF
TGTGCCAGCAGTGTTTCGGGACAGGGGTCTGTTCGCTCTGGAAACACCATATATTTT
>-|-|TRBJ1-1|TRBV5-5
CASSLRNMNTEAFF
TGTGCCAGCAGCCTGAGGAACATGAACACTGAAGCTTTCTTT
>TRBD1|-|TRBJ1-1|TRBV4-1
CASSRSDRGRAFF
TGCGCCAGCAGCCGGTCGGACAGGGGGAGAGCTTTCTTT
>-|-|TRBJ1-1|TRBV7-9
CASSLGDLVGTEAFF
TGTGCCAGCAGCTTAGGCGACCTGGTCGGGACTGAAGCTTTCTTT
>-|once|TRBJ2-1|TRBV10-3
CAISEPMTQGYNEQFF
TGTGCCATCAGTGAGCCGATGACCCAGGGCTACAATGAGCAGTTCTTC
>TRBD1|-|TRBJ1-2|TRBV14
CASSQDVAGGSGGYTF
TGTGCCAGCAGCCAAGATGTGGCAGGGGGCTCCGGAGGCTACACCTTC
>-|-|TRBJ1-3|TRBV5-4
CASSGGGRGNTIYF
TGTGCCAGCAGCGGGGGGGGCAGGGGAAACACCATATATTTT